The following is a T cell receptor beta chain sequence with its context. Assignments of participants to cohorts depended upon their own reported clinical history. The data belong to a study of blood T cell repertoires in COVID-19. Whole-study context: Acute-phase and convalescent COVID-19 samples originated in the United States, Italy and Spain.

V shed 3 bases and J shed 7 bases, with 19 bases lying between them. From germline, CDR1 is DFQATT and CDR2 SNEGSKA (reference sequence). This CDR3 spans 15 amino acids. As originally analysed: Cell counts per sample came from amplifying reference gene primers. Profiled with immunoSEQ multiplex PCR; TCRdb holds only in-frame clones, not every one. That table is the source of V, J and clone size, and D and trimming were worked out from the DNA. The table includes approximately 170,000 clones, around four fifths detected once. Source material: PBMCs or T cells enriched from blood (not recorded which). The V call is TRBV20-1, the J call TRBJ2-1; a weak D match, TRBD2 (5 bases). The receptor comes from a woman aged 50 to 65 in a cohort exposed to, infected with or recovered from COVID-19 (not recorded which). CDR3 sequence reads: CSASHGSGPGNEQFF. The CDR3 DNA follows: TGCAGTGCTAGTCACGGCAGCGGCCCAGGTAATGAGCAGTTCTTC.